These T cell receptor beta chains were read from a single sample in a study of shared clonotypes between healthy human individuals. Sequenced by immunoSEQ multiplex PCR; TCRdb stores in-frame clones only, minus some. The sample has roughly 1,800,000 clones, around 96% seen once. What was sequenced was naive CD8+ T cells sorted from blood. The source is a man aged 18 to 29 in good health. Each CDR3 is given with its conserved first and last residue. D genes are given only for firm matches. For some rows the clone size is stated as once, few or many, or as a class when expanded; others skip it.

v_gene	j_gene	abundance	d_gene	CDR3nt	CDR3aa
TRBV7-9	TRBJ2-7	-	-	TGTGCCAGCAGCCTAAGCGAGGGTTCCTACGAGCAGTACTTC	CASSLSEGSYEQYF
TRBV28	TRBJ2-7	-	-	TGTGCCAGCAGCCCCGCGGGCGGCTACGAGCAGTACTTC	CASSPAGGYEQYF
TRBV27	TRBJ2-5	few	TRBD1	TGTGCCAGCAGTGAGGGACAGACCCGGGATACCCAGTACTTC	CASSEGQTRDTQYF
TRBV27	TRBJ1-5	-	-	TGTGCCAGCAGTACTACAGGTGGGGCTCAGCCCCAGCATTTT	CASSTTGGAQPQHF
TRBV11-2	TRBJ2-5	-	-	TGTGCCAGCAGCTTAGGGGGCGGGGTGTACCAAGAGACCCAGTACTTC	CASSLGGGVYQETQYF
TRBV2	TRBJ1-3	-	-	TGTGCCAGCAGTGTTGGCAGGGTCTACGGAAACACCATATATTTT	CASSVGRVYGNTIYF
TRBV6-6	TRBJ2-7	-	TRBD1	TGTGCCACCGAGGGACAGGGATGGGGCGAGCAGTACTTC	CATEGQGWGEQYF
TRBV7-7	TRBJ2-7	-	-	TGTGCTAGCAGCTTATCACAGGCCAGCGAGCAGTACTTC	CASSLSQASEQYF
TRBV6-5	TRBJ1-6	-	TRBD1	TGTGCCAGCAGTTATCTCCAGGGGGCTTGGAATTCACCCCTCCACTTT	CASSYLQGAWNSPLHF
TRBV12-5	TRBJ2-2	-	-	TGTGCTAGTGGTTTCGAGACCGTCGGGGAGCTGTTTTTT	CASGFETVGELFF
TRBV2	TRBJ2-7	-	TRBD1	TGTGCCACTTCGGACAGGGGAGGTTACGAGCAGTACTTC	CATSDRGGYEQYF
TRBV4-1	TRBJ2-7	-	-	TGCGCCAGCAGCCAAGATCTCGCGGGACCTTACGAGCAGTACTTC	CASSQDLAGPYEQYF
TRBV4-3	TRBJ2-5	-	-	TGCGCCAGCAGCCAAGAGATAGGTAATGAGGAGACCCAGTACTTC	CASSQEIGNEETQYF
TRBV4-3	TRBJ2-3	-	TRBD2	TGCGCCAGCAGCCGCAAAGCGGGAGGGTTGGGAGATACGCAGTATTTT	CASSRKAGGLGDTQYF
TRBV7-9	TRBJ2-2	-	-	TGTGCCAGCAGCCTAACGGAGGACTATTCAGTCACCGGGGAGCTGTTTTTT	CASSLTEDYSVTGELFF
TRBV6-5	TRBJ1-4	-	-	TGTGCCAGCAGGGTCAAACAGGAGGGCGAAAAACTGTTTTTT	CASRVKQEGEKLFF
TRBV27	TRBJ2-1	-	TRBD2	TGTGCCAGCAGTAGCACTAGCGGGGGGGACAATGAGCAGTTCTTC	CASSSTSGGDNEQFF
TRBV6-5	TRBJ1-1	-	-	TGTGCCAGCAGTCCGCGCAGGGCGGACACTGAAGCTTTCTTT	CASSPRRADTEAFF
TRBV5-1	TRBJ1-3	-	-	TGCGCCAGCAGCAAAGACAGCCTCTCTGGAAACACCATATATTTT	CASSKDSLSGNTIYF